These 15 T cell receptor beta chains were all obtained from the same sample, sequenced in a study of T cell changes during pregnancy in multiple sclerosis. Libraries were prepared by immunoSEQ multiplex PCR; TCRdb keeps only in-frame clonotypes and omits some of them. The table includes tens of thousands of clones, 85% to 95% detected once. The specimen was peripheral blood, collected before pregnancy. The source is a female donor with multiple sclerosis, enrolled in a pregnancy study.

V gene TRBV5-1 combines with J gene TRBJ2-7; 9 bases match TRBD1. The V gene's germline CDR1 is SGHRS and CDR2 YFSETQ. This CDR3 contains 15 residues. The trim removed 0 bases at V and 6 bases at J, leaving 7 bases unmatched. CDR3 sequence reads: CASSLGGTGLGEQYF. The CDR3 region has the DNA TGCGCCAGCAGCTTGGGGGGGACAGGGTTAGGCGAGCAGTACTTC.

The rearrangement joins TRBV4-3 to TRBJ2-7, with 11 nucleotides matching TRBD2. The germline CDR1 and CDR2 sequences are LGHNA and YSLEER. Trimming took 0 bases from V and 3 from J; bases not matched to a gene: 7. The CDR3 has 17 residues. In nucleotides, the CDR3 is TGCGCCAGCAGCCAAGATATAGCGGGAGGGCCGGGCTACGAGCAGTACTTC. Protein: CASSQDIAGGPGYEQYF.

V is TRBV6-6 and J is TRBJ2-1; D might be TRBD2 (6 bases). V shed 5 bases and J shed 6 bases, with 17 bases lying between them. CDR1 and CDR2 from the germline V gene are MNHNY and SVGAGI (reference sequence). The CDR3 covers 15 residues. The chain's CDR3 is CASSPRGGMFNEQFF. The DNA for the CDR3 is TGTGCCAGCAGTCCCAGAGGCGGGATGTTCAATGAGCAGTTCTTC.

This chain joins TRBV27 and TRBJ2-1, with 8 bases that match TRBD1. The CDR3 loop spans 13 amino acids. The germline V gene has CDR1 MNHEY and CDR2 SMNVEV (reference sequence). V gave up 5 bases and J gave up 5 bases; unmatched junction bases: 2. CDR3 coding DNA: TGTGCCAGCAGTCAGACAGGGGACAATGAGCAGTTCTTC. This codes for CASSQTGDNEQFF.

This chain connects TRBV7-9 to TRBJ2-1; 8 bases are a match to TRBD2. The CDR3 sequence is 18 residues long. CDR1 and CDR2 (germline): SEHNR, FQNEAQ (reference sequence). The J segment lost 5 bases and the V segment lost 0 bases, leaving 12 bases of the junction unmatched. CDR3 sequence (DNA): TGTGCCAGCAGCTTAGCCTTAGGGGCGGGAGGAGGACACAATGAGCAGTTCTTC. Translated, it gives CASSLALGAGGGHNEQFF.

As DNA, the CDR3 is TGTGCCAGCAGCCCCGGAGGAGGTTCCTACAATGAGCAGTTCTTC. Protein sequence: CASSPGGGSYNEQFF. The chain links TRBV7-3 to TRBJ2-1; a weak D match, TRBD2 (5 bases). Per the germline V gene, CDR1 is SGHTA and CDR2 is FQGTGA. Between the trimmed V and J ends, which lost 5 bases and 1 base, there was a span of 12 bases. This CDR3 comprises 15 residues.

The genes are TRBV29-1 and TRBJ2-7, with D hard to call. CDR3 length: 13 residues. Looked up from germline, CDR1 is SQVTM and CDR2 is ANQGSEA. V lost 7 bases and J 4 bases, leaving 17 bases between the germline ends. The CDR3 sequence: CSALTRVTYEQYF. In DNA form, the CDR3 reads TGCAGCGCCCTGACTCGGGTTACGTACGAGCAGTACTTC.

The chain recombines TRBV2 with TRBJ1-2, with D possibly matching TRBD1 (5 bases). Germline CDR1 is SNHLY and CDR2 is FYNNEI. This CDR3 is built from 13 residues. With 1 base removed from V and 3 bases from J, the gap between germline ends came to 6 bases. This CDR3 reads CASSEGRDYGYTF. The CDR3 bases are TGTGCCAGCAGTGAAGGCAGGGACTATGGCTACACCTTC.

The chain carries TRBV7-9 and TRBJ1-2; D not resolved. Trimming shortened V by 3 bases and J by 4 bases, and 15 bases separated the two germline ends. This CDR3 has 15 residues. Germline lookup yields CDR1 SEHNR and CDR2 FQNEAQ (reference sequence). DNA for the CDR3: TGTGCCAGCAGCTTCGCCCTAGCCGGAATCTATGGCTACACCTTC. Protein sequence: CASSFALAGIYGYTF.

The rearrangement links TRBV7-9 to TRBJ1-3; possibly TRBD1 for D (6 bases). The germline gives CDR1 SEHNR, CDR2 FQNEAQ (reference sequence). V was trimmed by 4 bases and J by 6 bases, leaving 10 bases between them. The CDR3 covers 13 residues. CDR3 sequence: CASSSDSTNTIYF. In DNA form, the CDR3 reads TGTGCCAGCAGCTCGGACAGCACAAACACCATATATTTT. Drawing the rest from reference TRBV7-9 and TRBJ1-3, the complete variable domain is DTGVSQNPRHKITKRGQNVTFRCDPISEHNRLYWYRQTLGQGPEFLTYFQNEAQLEKSRLLSDRFSAERPKGSFSTLEIQRTEQGDSAMYLCASSSDSTNTIYFGEGSWLTVV.

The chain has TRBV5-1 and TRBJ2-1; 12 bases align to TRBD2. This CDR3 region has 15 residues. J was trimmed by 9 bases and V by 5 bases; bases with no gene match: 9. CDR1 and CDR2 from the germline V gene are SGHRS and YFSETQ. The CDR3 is CASSLTSGRPSEQFF. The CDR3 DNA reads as TGCGCCAGCAGTCTTACTAGCGGGAGGCCGAGTGAGCAGTTCTTC.

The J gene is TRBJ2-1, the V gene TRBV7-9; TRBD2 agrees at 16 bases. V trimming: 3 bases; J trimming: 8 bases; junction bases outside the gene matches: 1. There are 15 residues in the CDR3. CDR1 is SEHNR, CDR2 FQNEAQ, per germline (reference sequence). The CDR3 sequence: CASSLGLAGGYEQFF. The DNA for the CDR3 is TGTGCCAGCAGCTTGGGACTAGCGGGAGGGTATGAGCAGTTCTTC.

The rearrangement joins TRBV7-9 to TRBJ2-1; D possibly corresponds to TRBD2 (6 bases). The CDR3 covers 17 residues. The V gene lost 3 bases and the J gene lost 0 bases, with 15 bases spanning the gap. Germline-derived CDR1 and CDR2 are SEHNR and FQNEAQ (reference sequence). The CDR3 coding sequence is TGTGCCAGCAGCTTCAGTAGAGGACTATTCTCCTACAATGAGCAGTTCTTC. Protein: CASSFSRGLFSYNEQFF.

The CDR3 sequence: CASSSGLAGRTGELFF. The DNA for the CDR3 is TGTGCCAGCAGCTCCGGACTAGCGGGACGAACCGGGGAGCTGTTTTTT. The chain is built from TRBV5-4 and TRBJ2-2; 12 bases agree with TRBD2. The CDR3 loop spans 16 amino acids. Trimming removed 3 bases from V and 5 bases from J; junction bases left unmatched: 5. The germline gives CDR1 SGHNT, CDR2 YYREEE (reference sequence).

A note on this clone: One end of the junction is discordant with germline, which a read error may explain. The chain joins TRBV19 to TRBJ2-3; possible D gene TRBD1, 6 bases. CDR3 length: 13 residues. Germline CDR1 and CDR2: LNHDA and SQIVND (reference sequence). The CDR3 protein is CAASDRSTDAQYF. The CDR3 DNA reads TGTGCCGCGAGCGACAGGAGCACAGATGCGCAGTATTTT.